This entry is about one T cell receptor beta chain. CDR1 and CDR2 (germline): SGHRS, YFSETQ. With 1 base removed from V and 4 bases from J, the gap between germline ends came to 12 bases. This CDR3 spans 15 amino acids. The sample originates from a study of cytomegalovirus exposure and HLA in healthy donors. Study-level background: Approximately 83 million unique TCRs from HLA-typed donors were held in an early data release.

The study ran its PCR with 60 Vbeta and 13 Jbeta primers. Here immunoSEQ multiplex PCR was the method, and the copy in TCRdb shows in-frame clones only, minus some. The table records more than 85,000 clones, 75% to 90% of them present only once. This sequence originates from a man aged 40-55 years in good health and CMV-seronegative. Sequenced: PBMCs. The chain employs TRBV5-1 and TRBJ1-5, with D unclear. The CDR3 sequence is CASSLSGSANQPQHF. CDR3 DNA sequence: TGCGCCAGCAGCTTGAGCGGGTCAGCGAATCAGCCCCAGCATTTT.